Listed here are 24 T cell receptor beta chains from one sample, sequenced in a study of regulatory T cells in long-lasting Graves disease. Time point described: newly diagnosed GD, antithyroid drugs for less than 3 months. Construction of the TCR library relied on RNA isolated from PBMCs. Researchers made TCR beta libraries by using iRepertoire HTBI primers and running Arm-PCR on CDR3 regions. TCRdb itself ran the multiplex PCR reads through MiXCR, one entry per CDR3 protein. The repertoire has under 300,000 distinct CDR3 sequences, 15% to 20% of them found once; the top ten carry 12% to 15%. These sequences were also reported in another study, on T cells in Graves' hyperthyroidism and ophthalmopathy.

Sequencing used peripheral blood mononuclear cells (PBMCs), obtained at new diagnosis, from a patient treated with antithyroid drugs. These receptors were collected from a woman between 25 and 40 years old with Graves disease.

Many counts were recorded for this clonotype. For the CDR3, the DNA is TGTGCCAGCAGTCGTAAAGGGGTTGACGTTAACACCTTC. Residues: CASSRKGVDVNTF. The chain has TRBV12-3 or TRBV12-4 and TRBJ1-2; D might be TRBD1 (5 bases). CDR3 length: 13 residues. V was shortened by 5 bases and J by 12 bases, with 19 bases between the two germline ends.

The DNA of the CDR3 is TGTGCCAGCAGCCAAGATGGGGGGTACAATGAGCAGTTCTTC. Encoded protein: CASSQDGGYNEQFF. V and J are TRBV4-2 and TRBJ2-1, with D maybe TRBD2 (6 bases). The V end was cut by 0 bases, the J end by 4 bases, with 7 bases between. The length of the CDR3 is 14 residues. Germline CDR1 reads LGHNA; CDR2 reads YNFKEQ.

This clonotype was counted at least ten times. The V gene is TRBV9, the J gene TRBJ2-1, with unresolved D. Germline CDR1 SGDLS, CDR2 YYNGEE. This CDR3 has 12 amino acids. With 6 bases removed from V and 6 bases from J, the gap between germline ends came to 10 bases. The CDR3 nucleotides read TGTGCCAGCATCAGCCCCTCCAATGAGCAGTTCTTC. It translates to CASISPSNEQFF.

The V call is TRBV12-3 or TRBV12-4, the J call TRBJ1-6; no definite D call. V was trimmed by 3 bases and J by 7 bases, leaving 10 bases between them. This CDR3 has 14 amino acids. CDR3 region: CASSFQPPNSPLHF. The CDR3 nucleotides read TGTGCCAGCAGTTTTCAGCCTCCGAATTCACCCCTCCACTTT.

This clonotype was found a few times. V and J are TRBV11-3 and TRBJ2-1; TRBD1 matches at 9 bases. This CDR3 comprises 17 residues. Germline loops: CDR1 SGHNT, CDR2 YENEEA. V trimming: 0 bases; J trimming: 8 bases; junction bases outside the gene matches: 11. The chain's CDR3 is CASSLEGPGTGSDEQFF. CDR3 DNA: TGTGCCAGCAGCTTAGAGGGTCCCGGGACAGGGTCGGATGAGCAGTTCTTC.

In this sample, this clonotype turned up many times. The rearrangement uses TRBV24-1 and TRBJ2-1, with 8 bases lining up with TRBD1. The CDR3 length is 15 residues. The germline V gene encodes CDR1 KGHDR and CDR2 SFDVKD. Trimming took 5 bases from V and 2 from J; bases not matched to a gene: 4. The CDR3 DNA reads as TGTGCCACCAGTGCGTCAGGGGGCGCCTACAATGAGCAGTTCTTC. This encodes CATSASGGAYNEQFF.

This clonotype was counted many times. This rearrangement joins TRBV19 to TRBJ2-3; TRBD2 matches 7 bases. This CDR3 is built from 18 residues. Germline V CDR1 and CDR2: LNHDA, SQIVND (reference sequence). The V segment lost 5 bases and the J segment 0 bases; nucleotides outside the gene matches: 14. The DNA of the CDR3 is TGTGCCAGTAGTTCAAACGGGCGAGCGGGGAGAAGCACAGATACGCAGTATTTT. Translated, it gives CASSSNGRAGRSTDTQYF. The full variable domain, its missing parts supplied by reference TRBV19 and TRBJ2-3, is DGGITQSPKYLFRKEGQNVTLSCEQNLNHDAMYWYRQDPGQGLRLIYYSQIVNDFQKGDIAEGYSVSREKKESFPLTVTSAQKNPTAFYLCASSSNGRAGRSTDTQYFGPGTRLTVL.

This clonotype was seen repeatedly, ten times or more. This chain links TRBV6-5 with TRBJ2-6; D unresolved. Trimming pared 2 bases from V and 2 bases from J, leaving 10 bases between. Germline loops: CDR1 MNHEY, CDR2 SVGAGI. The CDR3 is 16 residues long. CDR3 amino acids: CASSYDDKAGANVLTF. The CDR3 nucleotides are TGTGCCAGCAGTTACGACGACAAAGCTGGGGCCAACGTCCTGACTTTC.

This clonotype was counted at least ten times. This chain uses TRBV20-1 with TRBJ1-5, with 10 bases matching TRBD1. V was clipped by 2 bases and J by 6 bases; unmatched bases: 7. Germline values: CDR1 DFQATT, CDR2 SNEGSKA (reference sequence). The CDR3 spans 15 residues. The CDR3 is CSARPGTGVGQPQHF. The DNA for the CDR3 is TGCAGTGCTAGACCCGGGACAGGGGTGGGTCAGCCCCAGCATTTT.

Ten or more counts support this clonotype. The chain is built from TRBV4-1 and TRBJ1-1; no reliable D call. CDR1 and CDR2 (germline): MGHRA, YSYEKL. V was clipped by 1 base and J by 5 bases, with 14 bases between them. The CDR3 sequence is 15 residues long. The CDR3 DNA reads TGCGCCAGCAGCCAAGTGGGGAAGGGAAAGACTGAAGCTTTCTTT. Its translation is CASSQVGKGKTEAFF.

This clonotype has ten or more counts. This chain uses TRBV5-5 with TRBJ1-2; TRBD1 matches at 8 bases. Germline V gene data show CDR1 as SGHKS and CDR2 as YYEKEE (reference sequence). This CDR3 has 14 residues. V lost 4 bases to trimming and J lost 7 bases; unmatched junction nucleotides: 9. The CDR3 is CASSAGQGGPGYTF. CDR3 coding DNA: TGTGCCAGCAGCGCCGGACAGGGAGGACCTGGCTACACCTTC.

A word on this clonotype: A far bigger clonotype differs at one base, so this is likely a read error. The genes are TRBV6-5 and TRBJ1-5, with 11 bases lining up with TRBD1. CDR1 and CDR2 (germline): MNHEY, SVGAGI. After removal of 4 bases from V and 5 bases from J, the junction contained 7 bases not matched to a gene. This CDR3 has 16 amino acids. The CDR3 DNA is TGTGCCAGCAGTTTGGGGACAGGGGGGGACGATCAGCCCCAGCATTTT. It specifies CASSLGTGGDDQPQHF.

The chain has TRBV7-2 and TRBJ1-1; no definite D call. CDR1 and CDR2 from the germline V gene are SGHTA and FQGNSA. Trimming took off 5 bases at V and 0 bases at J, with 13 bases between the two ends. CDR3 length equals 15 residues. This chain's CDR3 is CASSPMAQMNTEAFF. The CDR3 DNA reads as TGTGCCAGCAGCCCTATGGCGCAGATGAACACTGAAGCTTTCTTT.

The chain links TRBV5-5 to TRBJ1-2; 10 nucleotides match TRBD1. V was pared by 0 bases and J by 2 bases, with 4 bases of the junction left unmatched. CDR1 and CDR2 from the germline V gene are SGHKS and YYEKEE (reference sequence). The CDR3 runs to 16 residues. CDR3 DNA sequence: TGTGCCAGCAGCTTGGGGGTGGGACAGGGGAACTATGGCTACACCTTC. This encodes CASSLGVGQGNYGYTF.

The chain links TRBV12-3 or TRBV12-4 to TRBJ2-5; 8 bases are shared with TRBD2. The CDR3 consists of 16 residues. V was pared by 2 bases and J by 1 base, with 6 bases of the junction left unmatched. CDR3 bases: TGTGCCAGCAGTTTAAAGGCGGGGGGCCCCCAAGAGACCCAGTACTTC. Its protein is CASSLKAGGPQETQYF.

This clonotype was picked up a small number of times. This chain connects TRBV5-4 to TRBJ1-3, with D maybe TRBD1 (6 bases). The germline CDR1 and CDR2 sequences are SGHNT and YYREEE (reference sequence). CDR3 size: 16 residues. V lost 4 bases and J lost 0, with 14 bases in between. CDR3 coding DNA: TGTGCCAGCAGCAAAATTGGACAGAACTCTGGAAACACCATATATTTT. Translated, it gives CASSKIGQNSGNTIYF.

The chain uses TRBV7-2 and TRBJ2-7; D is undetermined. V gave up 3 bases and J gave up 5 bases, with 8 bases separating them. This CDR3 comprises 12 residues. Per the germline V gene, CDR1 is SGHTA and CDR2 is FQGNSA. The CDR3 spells CASSFTHDEQYF. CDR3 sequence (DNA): TGTGCCAGCAGCTTCACCCACGACGAGCAGTACTTC.

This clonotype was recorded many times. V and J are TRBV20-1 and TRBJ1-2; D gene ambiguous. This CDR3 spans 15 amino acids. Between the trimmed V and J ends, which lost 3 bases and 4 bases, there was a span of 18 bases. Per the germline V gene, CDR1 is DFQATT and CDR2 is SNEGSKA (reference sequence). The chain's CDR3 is CSASPSGFGGYGYTF. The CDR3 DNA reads TGCAGTGCTAGCCCTTCCGGTTTCGGAGGCTATGGCTACACCTTC.

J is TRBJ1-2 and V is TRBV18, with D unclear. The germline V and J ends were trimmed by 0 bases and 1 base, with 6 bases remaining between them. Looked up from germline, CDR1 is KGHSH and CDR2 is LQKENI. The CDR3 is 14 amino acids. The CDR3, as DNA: TGTGCCAGCTCACCACCTACACTTAACTATGGCTACACCTTC. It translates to CASSPPTLNYGYTF.

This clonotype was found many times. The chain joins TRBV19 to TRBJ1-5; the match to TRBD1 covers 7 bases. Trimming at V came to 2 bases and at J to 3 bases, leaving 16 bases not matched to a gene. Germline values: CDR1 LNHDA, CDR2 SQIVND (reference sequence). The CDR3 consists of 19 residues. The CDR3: CASSIWEGTEDLNNQPQHF. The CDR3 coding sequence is TGTGCCAGTAGTATATGGGAGGGGACAGAAGACTTAAACAATCAGCCCCAGCATTTT.

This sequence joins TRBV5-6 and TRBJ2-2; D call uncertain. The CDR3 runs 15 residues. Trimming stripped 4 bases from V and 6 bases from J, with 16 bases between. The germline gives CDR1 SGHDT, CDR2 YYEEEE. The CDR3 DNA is TGTGCCAGCAGCCGAGACATGAAGATCGCCGGGGAGCTGTTTTTT. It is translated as CASSRDMKIAGELFF.

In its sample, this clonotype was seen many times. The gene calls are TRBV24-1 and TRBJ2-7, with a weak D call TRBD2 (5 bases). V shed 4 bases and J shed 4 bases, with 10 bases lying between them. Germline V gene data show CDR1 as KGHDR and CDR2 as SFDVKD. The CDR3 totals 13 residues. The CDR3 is CATSDNRGYEQYF. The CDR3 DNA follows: TGTGCCACCAGTGACAACCGGGGATACGAGCAGTACTTC.

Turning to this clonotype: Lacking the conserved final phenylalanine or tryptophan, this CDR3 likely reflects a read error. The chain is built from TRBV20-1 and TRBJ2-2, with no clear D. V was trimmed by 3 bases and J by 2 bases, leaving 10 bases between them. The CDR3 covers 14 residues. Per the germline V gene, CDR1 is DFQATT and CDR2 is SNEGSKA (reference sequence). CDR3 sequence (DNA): TGCAGTGCTAGGGCCGGGTACAACACCGGGGAGCTGTTTTTG. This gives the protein CSARAGYNTGELFL.

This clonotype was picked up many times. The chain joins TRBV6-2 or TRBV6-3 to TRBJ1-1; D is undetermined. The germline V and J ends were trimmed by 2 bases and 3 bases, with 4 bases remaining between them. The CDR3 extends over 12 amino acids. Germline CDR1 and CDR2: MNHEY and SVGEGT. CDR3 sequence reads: CASSYLYTEAFF. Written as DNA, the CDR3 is TGTGCCAGCAGTTACCTGTACACTGAAGCTTTCTTT.